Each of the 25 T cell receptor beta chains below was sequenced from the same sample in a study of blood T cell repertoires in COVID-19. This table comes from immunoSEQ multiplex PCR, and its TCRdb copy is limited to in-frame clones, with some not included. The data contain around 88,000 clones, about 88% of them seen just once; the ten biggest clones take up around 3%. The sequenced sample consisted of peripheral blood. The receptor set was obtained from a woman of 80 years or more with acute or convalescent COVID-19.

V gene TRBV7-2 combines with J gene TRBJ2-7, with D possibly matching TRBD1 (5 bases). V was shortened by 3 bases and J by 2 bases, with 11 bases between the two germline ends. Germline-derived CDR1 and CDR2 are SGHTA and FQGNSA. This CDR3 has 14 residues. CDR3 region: CASSFPDIPYEQYF. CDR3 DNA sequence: TGTGCCAGCAGCTTCCCGGACATCCCCTACGAGCAGTACTTC.

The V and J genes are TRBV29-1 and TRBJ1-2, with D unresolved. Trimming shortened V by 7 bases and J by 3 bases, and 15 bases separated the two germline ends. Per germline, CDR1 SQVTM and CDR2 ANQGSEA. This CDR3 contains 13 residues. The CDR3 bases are TGCAGCGCCTCCTCGGGAATAGACTATGGCTACACCTTC. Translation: CSASSGIDYGYTF. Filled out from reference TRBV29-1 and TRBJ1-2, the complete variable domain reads SAVISQKPSRDICQRGTSLTIQCQVDSQVTMMFWYRQQPGQSLTLIATANQGSEATYESGFVIDKFPISRPNLTFSTLTVSNMSPEDSSIYLCSASSGIDYGYTFGSGTRLTVV.

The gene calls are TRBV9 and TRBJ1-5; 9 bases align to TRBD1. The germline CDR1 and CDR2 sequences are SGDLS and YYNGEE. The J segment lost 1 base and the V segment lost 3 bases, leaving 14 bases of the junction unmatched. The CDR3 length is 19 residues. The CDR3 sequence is CASSGGQGREGVSNQPQHF. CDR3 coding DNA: TGTGCCAGCAGCGGGGGACAGGGAAGAGAAGGGGTAAGCAATCAGCCCCAGCATTTT.

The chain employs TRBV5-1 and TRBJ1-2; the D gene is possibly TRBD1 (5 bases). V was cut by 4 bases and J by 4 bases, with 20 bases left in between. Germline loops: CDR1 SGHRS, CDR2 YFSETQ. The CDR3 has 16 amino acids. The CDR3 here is CASSPVPTGGGYGYTF. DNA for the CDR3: TGCGCCAGCAGCCCAGTACCAACCGGGGGAGGCTATGGCTACACCTTC.

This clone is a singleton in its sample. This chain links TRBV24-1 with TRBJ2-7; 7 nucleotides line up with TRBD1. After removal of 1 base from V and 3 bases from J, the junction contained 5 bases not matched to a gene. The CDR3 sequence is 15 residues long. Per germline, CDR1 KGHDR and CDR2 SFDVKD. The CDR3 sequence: CATSDFRQGHYEQYF. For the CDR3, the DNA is TGTGCCACCAGTGATTTTAGACAGGGTCACTACGAGCAGTACTTC.

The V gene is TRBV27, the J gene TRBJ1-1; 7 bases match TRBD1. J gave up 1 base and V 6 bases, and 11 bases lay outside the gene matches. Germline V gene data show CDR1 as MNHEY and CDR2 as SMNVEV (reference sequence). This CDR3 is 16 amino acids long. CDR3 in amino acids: CASRTRDSSQNTEAFF. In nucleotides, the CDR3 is TGTGCCAGCAGAACCCGGGACAGCTCCCAGAACACTGAAGCTTTCTTT.

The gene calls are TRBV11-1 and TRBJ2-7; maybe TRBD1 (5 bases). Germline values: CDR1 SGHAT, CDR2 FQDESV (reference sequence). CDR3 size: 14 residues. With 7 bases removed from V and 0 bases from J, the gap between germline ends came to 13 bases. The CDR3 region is CASTPRQPSYEQYF. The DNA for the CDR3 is TGTGCCAGCACCCCCCGACAGCCCTCCTACGAGCAGTACTTC.

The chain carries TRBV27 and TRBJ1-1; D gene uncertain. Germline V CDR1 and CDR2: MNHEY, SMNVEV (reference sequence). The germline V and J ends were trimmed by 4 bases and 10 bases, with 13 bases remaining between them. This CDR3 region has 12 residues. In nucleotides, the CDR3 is TGTGCCAGCAGTTCGGGATCCCTTTCAGCTTTCTTT. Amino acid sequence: CASSSGSLSAFF.

Here the CDR3 DNA reads TGTGCCAGCAGCTCGACAGGGGCAGGGCAGCCCCAGCATTTT. This encodes CASSSTGAGQPQHF. The V call is TRBV7-8, the J call TRBJ1-5; 8 nucleotides agree with TRBD1. Germline V CDR1 and CDR2: SGHVS, FQNEAQ. With 4 bases clipped from V and 7 bases from J, the junction kept 6 bases outside the gene matches. This CDR3 has 14 residues.

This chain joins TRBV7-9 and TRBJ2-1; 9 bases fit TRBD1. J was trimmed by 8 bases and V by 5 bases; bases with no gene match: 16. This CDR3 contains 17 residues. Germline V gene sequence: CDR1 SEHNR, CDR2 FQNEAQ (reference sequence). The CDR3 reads CASSARQGVNYGYEQFF. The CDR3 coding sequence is TGTGCCAGCAGCGCTCGACAGGGGGTAAATTATGGGTATGAGCAGTTCTTC. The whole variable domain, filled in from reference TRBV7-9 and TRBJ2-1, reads DTGVSQNPRHKITKRGQNVTFRCDPISEHNRLYWYRQTLGQGPEFLTYFQNEAQLEKSRLLSDRFSAERPKGSFSTLEIQRTEQGDSAMYLCASSARQGVNYGYEQFFGPGTRLTVL.

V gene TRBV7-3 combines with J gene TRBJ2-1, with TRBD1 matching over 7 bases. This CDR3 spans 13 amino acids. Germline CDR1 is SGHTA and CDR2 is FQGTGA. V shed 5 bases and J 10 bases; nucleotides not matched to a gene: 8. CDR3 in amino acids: CASSIGPRGEQFF. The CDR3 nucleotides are TGTGCCAGCAGCATAGGGCCCAGGGGGGAGCAGTTCTTC.

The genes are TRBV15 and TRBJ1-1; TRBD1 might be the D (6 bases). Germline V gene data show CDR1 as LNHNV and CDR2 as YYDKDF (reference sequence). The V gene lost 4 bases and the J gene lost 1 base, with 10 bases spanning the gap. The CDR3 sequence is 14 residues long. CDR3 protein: CATSIQQGNTEAFF. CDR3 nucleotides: TGTGCCACCAGCATTCAACAGGGGAACACTGAAGCTTTCTTT.

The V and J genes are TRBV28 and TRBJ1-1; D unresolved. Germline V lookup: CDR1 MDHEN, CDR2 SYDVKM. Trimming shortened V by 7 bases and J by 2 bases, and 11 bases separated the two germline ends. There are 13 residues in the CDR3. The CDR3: CASISEINTEAFF. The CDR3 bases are TGTGCCAGCATCTCAGAAATAAACACTGAAGCTTTCTTT.

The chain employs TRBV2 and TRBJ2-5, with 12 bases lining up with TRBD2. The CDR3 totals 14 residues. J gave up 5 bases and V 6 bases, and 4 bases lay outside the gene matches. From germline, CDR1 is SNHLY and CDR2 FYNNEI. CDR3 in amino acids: CASSRTSGTETQYF. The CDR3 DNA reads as TGTGCCAGCAGCCGGACTAGCGGGACCGAGACCCAGTACTTC.

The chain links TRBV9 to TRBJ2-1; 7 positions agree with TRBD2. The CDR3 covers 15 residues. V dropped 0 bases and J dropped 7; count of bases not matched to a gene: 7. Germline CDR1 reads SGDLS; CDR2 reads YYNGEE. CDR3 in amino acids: CASSVDSGTWNEQFF. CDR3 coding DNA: TGTGCCAGCAGCGTAGACAGCGGGACGTGGAATGAGCAGTTCTTC. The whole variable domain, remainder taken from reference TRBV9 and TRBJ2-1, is DSGVTQTPKHLITATGQRVTLRCSPRSGDLSVYWYQQSLDQGLQFLIQYYNGEERAKGNILERFSAQQFPDLHSELNLSSLELGDSALYFCASSVDSGTWNEQFFGPGTRLTVL.

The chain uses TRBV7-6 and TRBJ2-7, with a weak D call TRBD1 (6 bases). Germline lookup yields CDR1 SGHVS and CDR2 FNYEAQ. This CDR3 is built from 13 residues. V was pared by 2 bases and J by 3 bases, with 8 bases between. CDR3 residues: CASSLSDSYEQYF. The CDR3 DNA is TGTGCCAGCAGCTTATCGGACAGCTACGAGCAGTACTTC.

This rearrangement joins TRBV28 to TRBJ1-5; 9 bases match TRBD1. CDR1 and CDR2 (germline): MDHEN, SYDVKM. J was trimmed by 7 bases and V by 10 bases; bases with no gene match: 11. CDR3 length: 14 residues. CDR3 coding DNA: TGTGCCACCAAAGACAGGGGGTACATGCAGCCCCAGCATTTT. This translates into CATKDRGYMQPQHF.

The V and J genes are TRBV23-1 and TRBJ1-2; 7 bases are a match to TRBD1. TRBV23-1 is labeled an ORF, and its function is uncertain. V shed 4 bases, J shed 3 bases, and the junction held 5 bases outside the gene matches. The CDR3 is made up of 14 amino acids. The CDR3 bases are TGCGCCAGCAGTCCGGGCAGGGGGGACTATGGCTACACCTTC. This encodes CASSPGRGDYGYTF.

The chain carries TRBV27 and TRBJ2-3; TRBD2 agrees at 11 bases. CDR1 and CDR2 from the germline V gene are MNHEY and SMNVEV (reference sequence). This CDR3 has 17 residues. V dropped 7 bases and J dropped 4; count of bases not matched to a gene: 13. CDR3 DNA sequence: TGTGCCAGCAAGCGACGGGGACTAGCGGAGACCCCAGATACGCAGTATTTT. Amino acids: CASKRRGLAETPDTQYF.

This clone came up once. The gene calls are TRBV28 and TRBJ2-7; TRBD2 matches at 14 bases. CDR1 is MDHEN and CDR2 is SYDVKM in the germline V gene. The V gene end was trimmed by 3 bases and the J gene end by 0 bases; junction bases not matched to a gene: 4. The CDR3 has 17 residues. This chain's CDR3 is CASSFGLAGGLSYEQYF. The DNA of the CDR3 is TGTGCCAGCAGTTTCGGACTAGCGGGAGGTCTCTCCTACGAGCAGTACTTC.

The CDR3 is CASKRAGEQYF. CDR3 bases: TGTGCCAGCAAAAGAGCCGGCGAGCAGTACTTC. The J gene is TRBJ2-7, the V gene TRBV25-1; D remains unclear. The CDR3 runs 11 residues. V was clipped by 7 bases and J by 6 bases, with 10 bases between them. Germline CDR1 and CDR2: MGHDK and SYGVNS.

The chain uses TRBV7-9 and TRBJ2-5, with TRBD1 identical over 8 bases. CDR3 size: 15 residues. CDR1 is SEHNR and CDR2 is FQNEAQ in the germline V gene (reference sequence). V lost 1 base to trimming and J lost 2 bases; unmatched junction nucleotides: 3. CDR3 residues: CASSLGGTGQETQYF. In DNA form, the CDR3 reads TGTGCCAGCAGCTTAGGAGGGACAGGTCAAGAGACCCAGTACTTC.

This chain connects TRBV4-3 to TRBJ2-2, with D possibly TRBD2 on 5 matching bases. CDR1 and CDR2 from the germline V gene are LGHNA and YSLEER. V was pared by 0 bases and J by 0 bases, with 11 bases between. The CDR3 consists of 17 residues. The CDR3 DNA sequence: TGCGCCAGCAGCCAAGATCCGGAGGCCGCGAACACCGGGGAGCTGTTTTTT. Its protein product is CASSQDPEAANTGELFF.

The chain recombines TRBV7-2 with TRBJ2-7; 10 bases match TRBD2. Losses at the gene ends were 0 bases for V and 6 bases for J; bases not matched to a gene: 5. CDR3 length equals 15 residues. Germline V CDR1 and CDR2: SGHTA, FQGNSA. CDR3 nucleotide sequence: TGTGCCAGCAGCTTAGCTTCCCTAGCGGGAGTCGAGCAGTACTTC. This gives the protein CASSLASLAGVEQYF.

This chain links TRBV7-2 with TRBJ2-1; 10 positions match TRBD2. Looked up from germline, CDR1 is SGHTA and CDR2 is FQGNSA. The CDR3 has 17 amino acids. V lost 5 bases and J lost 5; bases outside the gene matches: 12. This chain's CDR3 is CASSASPSGRADNEQFF. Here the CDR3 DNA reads TGTGCCAGCAGCGCGTCCCCCAGCGGGAGGGCCGACAATGAGCAGTTCTTC.